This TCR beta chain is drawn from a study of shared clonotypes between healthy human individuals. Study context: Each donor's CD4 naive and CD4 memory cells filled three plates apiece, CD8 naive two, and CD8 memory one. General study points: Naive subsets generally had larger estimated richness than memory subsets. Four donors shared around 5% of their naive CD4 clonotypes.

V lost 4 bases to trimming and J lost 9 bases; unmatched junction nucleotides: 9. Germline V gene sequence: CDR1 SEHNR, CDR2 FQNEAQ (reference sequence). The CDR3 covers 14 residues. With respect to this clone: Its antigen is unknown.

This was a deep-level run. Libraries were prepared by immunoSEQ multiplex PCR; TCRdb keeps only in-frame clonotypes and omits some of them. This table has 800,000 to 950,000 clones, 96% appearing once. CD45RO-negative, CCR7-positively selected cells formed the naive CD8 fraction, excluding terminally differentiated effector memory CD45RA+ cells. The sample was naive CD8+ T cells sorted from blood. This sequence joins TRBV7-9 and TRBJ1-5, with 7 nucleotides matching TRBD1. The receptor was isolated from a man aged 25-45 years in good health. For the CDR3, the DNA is TGTGCCAGCAGCTCCGGACAGGTCCGGGGGCCCCAGCATTTT. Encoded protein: CASSSGQVRGPQHF.